This T cell receptor beta chain was retrieved from a study of blood T cell repertoires in COVID-19. Study-wide background: Researchers got acute and convalescent COVID-19 samples from the United States, Italy and Spain. In each case, the material was cDNA or gDNA derived from T cells, B-cell-depleted T cells, or PBMCs.

In the authors' workflow: How many nucleated cells were present was estimated from reference gene primer amplification. Generated by immunoSEQ multiplex PCR, the TCRdb table keeps only in-frame clones and is missing some. From that table come the V and J calls and clone size; the DNA was used to work out D and trimming. Here the sample spans approximately 260,000 clones, over 80% being singletons. Deletions cut 2 bases from V and 2 bases from J, with 15 bases between. This CDR3 spans 16 amino acids. Germline V lookup: CDR1 MNHEY, CDR2 SVGAGI. Source material: peripheral blood. The chain couples TRBV6-5 to TRBJ1-1; D is ambiguous. The clonotype comes from a woman in her thirties or forties with acute or convalescent COVID-19. In DNA form, the CDR3 reads TGTGCCAGCAGTTACCTAAGTGCGGGTTCAAACACTGAAGCTTTCTTT. Its translation is CASSYLSAGSNTEAFF.